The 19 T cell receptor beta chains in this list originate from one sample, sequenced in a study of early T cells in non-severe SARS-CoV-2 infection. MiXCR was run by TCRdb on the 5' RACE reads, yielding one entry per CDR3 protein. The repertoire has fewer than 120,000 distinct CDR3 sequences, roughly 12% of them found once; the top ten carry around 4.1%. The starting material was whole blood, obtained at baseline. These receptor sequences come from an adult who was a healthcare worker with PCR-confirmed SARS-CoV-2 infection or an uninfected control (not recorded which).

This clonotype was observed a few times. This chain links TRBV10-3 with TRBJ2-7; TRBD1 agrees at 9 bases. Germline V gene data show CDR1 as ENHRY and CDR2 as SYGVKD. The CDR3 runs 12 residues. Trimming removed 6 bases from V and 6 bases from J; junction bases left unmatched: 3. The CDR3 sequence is CAIRDRGSEQYF. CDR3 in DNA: TGTGCCATCAGGGACAGGGGATCCGAGCAGTACTTC.

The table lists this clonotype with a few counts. This CDR3 reads CASSQDPTGVSDTQYF. DNA for the CDR3: TGTGCCAGCAGCCAAGATCCCACAGGGGTTTCAGATACGCAGTATTTT. The rearrangement uses TRBV3-1 and TRBJ2-3; 7 bases are a match to TRBD1. The V segment lost 0 bases and the J segment 4 bases; nucleotides outside the gene matches: 7. This CDR3 is 16 amino acids long. Germline CDR1 reads LGHDT; CDR2 reads YNNKEL (reference sequence).

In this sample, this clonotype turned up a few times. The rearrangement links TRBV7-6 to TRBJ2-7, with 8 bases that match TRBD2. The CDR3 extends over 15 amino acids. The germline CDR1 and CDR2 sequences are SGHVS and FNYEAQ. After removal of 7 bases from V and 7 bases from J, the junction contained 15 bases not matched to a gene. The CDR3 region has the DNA TGTGCCAGCACACCTCACCCAGGACTAGCATCGGAGCAGTACTTC. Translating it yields CASTPHPGLASEQYF. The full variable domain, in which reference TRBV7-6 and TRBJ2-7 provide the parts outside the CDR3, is GAGVSQSPRYKVTKRGQDVALRCDPISGHVSLYWYRQALGQGPEFLTYFNYEAQQDKSGLPNDRFSAERPEGSISTLTIQRTEQRDSAMYRCASTPHPGLASEQYFGPGTRLTVT.

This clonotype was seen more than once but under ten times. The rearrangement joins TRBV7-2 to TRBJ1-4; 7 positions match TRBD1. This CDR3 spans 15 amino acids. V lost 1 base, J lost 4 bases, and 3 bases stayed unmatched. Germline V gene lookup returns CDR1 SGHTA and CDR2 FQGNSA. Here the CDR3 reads CASSLDRGINEKLFF. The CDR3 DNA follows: TGTGCCAGCAGCTTAGACAGGGGTATTAATGAAAAACTGTTTTTT.

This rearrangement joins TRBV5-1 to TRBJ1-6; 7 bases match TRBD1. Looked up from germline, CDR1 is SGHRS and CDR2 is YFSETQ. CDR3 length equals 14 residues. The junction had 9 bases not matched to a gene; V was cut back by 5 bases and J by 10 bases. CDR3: CASSTRQGASPLHF. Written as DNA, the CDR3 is TGCGCCAGCAGTACTAGACAGGGTGCCTCACCCCTCCACTTT. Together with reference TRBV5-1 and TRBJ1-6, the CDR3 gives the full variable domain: KAGVTQTPRYLIKTRGQQVTLSCSPISGHRSVSWYQQTPGQGLQFLFEYFSETQRNKGNFPGRFSGRQFSNSRSEMNVSTLELGDSALYLCASSTRQGASPLHFGNGTRLTVT.

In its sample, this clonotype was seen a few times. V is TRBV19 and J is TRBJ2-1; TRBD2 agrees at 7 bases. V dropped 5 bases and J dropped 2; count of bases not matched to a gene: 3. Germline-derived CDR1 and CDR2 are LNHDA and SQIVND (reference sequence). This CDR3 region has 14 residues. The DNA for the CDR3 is TGTGCCAGTAGTGAGCGGGGCCCCTACAATGAGCAGTTCTTC. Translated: CASSERGPYNEQFF. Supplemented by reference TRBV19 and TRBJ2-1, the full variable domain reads DGGITQSPKYLFRKEGQNVTLSCEQNLNHDAMYWYRQDPGQGLRLIYYSQIVNDFQKGDIAEGYSVSREKKESFPLTVTSAQKNPTAFYLCASSERGPYNEQFFGPGTRLTVL.

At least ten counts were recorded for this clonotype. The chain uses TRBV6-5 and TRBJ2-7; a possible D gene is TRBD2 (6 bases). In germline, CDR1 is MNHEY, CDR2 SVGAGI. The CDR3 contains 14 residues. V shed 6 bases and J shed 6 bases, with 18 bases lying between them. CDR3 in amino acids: CASSRDPGAGEQYF. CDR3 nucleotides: TGTGCCAGCAGCCGAGACCCTGGAGCGGGCGAGCAGTACTTC.

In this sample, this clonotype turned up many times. CDR3 in DNA: TGCAGCGTTGCCTTAATCCTAGCGGGGAGGGTCGGGGAGCTGTTTTTT. Its protein is CSVALILAGRVGELFF. This chain joins TRBV29-1 and TRBJ2-2; 9 positions agree with TRBD2. The junction had 13 bases not matched to a gene; V was cut back by 4 bases and J by 7 bases. The CDR3 covers 16 residues. In germline, CDR1 is SQVTM, CDR2 ANQGSEA.

The CDR3 DNA follows: TGCAGTGCTAGAGGCGATGCGAACACTGAAGCTTTCTTT. Translated, it gives CSARGDANTEAFF. This chain uses TRBV20-1 with TRBJ1-1, with D uncertain. CDR1 and CDR2 from the germline V gene are DFQATT and SNEGSKA (reference sequence). Between the trimmed V and J ends, which lost 1 base and 1 base, there was a span of 7 bases. This CDR3 is 13 amino acids long.

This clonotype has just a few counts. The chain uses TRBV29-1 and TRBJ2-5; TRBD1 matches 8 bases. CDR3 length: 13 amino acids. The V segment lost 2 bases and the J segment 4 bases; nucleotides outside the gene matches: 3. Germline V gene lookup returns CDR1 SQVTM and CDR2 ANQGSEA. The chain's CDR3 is CSVEQGAGETQYF. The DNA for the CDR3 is TGCAGCGTTGAACAGGGGGCAGGAGAGACCCAGTACTTC.

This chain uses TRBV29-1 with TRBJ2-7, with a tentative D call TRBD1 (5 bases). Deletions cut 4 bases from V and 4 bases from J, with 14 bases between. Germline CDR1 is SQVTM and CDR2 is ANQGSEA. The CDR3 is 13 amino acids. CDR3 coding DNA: TGCAGCGTTGTGGCAGGGCGGTTTTACGAGCAGTACTTC. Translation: CSVVAGRFYEQYF.

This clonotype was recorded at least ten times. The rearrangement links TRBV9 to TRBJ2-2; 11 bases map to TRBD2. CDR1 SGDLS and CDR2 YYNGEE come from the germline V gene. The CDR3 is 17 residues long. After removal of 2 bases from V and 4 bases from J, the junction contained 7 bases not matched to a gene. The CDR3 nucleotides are TGTGCCAGCAGCGTCTCGACTAGCGGGATTGTCACCGGGGAGCTGTTTTTT. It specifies CASSVSTSGIVTGELFF.

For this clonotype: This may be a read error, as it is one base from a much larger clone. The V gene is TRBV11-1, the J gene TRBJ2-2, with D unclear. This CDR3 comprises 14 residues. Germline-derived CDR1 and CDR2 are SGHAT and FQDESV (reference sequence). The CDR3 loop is CASSPQANIGELFF. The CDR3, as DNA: TGTGCCAGCAGCCCCCAGGCGAACATCGGGGAGCTGTTTTTT. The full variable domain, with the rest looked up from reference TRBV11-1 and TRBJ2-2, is EAEVAQSPRYKITEKSQAVAFWCDPISGHATLYWYRQILGQGPELLVQFQDESVVDDSQLPKDRFSAERLKGVDSTLKIQPAELGDSAMYLCASSPQANIGELFFGEGSRLTVL.

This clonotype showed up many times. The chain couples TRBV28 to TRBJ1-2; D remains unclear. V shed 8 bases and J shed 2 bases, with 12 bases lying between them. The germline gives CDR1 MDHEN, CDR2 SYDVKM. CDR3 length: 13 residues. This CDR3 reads CASHPPGNYGYTF. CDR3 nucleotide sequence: TGTGCCAGCCATCCACCAGGAAACTATGGCTACACCTTC.

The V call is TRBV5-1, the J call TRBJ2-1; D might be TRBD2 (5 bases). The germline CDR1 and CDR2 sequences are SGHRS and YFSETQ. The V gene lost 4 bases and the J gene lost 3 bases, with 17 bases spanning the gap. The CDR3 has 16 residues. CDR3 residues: CASSPDSTDGYNEQFF. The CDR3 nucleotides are TGCGCCAGCAGCCCGGACTCCACTGACGGCTACAATGAGCAGTTCTTC.

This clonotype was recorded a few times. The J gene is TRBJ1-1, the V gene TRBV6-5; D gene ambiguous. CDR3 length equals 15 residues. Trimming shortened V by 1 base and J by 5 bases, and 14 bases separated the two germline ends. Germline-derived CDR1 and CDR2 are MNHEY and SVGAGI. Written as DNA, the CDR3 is TGTGCCAGCAGTTACTTAGGCGGCGGTGGGACTGAAGCTTTCTTT. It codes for CASSYLGGGGTEAFF.

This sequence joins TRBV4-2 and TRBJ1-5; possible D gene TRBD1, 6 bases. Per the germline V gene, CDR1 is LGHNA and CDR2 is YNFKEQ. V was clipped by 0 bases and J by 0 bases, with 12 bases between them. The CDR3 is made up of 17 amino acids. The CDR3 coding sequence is TGTGCCAGCAGCCAAGACGGGGACATTTATAGCAATCAGCCCCAGCATTTT. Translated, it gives CASSQDGDIYSNQPQHF.

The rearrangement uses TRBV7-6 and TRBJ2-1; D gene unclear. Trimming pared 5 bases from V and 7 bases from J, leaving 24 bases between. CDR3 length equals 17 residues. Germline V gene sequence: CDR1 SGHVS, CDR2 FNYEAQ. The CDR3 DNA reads TGTGCCAGCAGCGACCCCTACTCCCGGGCCCGTGGGAATGAGCAGTTCTTC. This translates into CASSDPYSRARGNEQFF. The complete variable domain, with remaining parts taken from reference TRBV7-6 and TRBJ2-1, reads GAGVSQSPRYKVTKRGQDVALRCDPISGHVSLYWYRQALGQGPEFLTYFNYEAQQDKSGLPNDRFSAERPEGSISTLTIQRTEQRDSAMYRCASSDPYSRARGNEQFFGPGTRLTVL.

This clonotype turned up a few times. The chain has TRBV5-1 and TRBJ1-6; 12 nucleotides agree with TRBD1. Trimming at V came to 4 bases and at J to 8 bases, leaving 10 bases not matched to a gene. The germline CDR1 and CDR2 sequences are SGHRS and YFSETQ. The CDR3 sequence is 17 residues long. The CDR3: CASSPTGQGASYSPLHF. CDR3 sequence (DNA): TGCGCCAGCAGCCCGACGGGACAGGGGGCTTCGTATTCACCCCTCCACTTT. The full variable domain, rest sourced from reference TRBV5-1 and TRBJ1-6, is KAGVTQTPRYLIKTRGQQVTLSCSPISGHRSVSWYQQTPGQGLQFLFEYFSETQRNKGNFPGRFSGRQFSNSRSEMNVSTLELGDSALYLCASSPTGQGASYSPLHFGNGTRLTVT.